This TCR beta chain was sequenced for a study of pediatric ulcerative colitis. Study outcomes and limitations: Blood samples from a couple of patients yielded substantially fewer templates and were excluded from blood-rectal overlap analysis. Compared with controls, ulcerative colitis showed greater blood-rectum clone sharing. Rectal pinch biopsies may include blood-derived T cells.

One to two pinch biopsies were taken from the rectum during colonoscopy. The V end was cut by 4 bases, the J end by 6 bases, with 10 bases between. CDR1 is SGHAT, CDR2 FQDESV, per germline (reference sequence). The CDR3 totals 13 residues. Clones were read by immunoSEQ multiplex PCR, and TCRdb kept only the in-frame ones, dropping some. The table lists about 15,000 clones, just under 75% of them singletons. As for this clone: What it binds is unknown.

This clonotype originated in a girl under 18 with moderate ulcerative colitis. The sample consisted of gut tissue. V is TRBV11-1 and J is TRBJ2-1, with D possibly TRBD1 on 6 matching bases. The CDR3 here is CASSSDRGNEQFF. CDR3 coding DNA: TGTGCCAGCAGCTCGGACAGAGGCAATGAGCAGTTCTTC.